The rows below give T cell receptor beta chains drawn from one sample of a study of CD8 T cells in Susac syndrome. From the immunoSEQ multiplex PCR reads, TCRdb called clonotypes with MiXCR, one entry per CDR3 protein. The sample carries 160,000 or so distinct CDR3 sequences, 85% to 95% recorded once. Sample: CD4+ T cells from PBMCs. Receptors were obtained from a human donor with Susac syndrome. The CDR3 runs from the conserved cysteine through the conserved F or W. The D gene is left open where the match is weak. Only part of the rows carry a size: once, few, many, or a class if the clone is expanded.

CASSEWGAGANVLTF,TGTGCCAGCAGTGAGTGGGGGGCTGGGGCCAACGTCCTGACTTTC,-,-,15,TRBJ2-6,TRBV25-1
CASRALGTANTEAFF,TGTGCCAGCAGGGCCCTCGGGACAGCGAACACTGAAGCTTTCTTT,TRBD1,-,15,TRBJ1-1,TRBV12-3/TRBV12-4
CASSETSLAKNIQYF,TGTGCCAGCAGTGAAACTTCCCTAGCCAAAAACATTCAGTACTTC,-,-,15,TRBJ2-4,TRBV25-1
CATSRDQWETQYF,TGTGCCACCAGCAGAGACCAGTGGGAGACCCAGTACTTC,-,-,13,TRBJ2-5,TRBV15
CSVEAGGETQYF,TGCAGCGTTGAAGCAGGCGGAGAGACCCAGTACTTC,-,-,12,TRBJ2-5,TRBV29-1
CASSREQGIGETQYF,TGCGCCAGCAGCCGAGAACAGGGTATAGGGGAGACCCAGTACTTC,-,-,15,TRBJ2-5,TRBV5-1
CASNSDRDRDGSNTDTQYF,TGTGCCAGCAACTCAGACCGGGACAGGGACGGGTCTAACACAGATACGCAGTATTTT,TRBD1,-,19,TRBJ2-3,TRBV6-2/TRBV6-3
CASSLRTAYNEQFF,TGTGCCAGCAGCCTCCGGACAGCCTACAATGAGCAGTTCTTC,-,-,14,TRBJ2-1,TRBV3-1
CASSVRDRTYGYTF,TGTGCCAGCAGCGTCCGGGACAGGACATATGGCTACACCTTC,TRBD1,-,14,TRBJ1-2,TRBV7-8
CSVGTSGGRGYNEQFF,TGCAGCGTTGGGACTAGCGGGGGTAGAGGTTACAATGAGCAGTTCTTC,TRBD2,-,16,TRBJ2-1,TRBV29-1
CASSLQRGLQETQYF,TGTGCCAGCAGCCTCCAGCGGGGACTCCAAGAGACCCAGTACTTC,TRBD2,-,15,TRBJ2-5,TRBV7-2
CSVPWTGNYGYTF,TGCAGCGTCCCCTGGACGGGGAACTATGGCTACACCTTC,-,-,13,TRBJ1-2,TRBV29-1
CASSLGGAGLNQPQHF,TGTGCCAGCAGCTTAGGCGGCGCGGGGTTAAACCAGCCCCAGCATTTT,-,-,16,TRBJ1-5,TRBV7-2
CSVARTGFTGELFF,TGCAGCGTTGCCCGGACAGGGTTCACCGGGGAGCTGTTTTTT,TRBD1,-,14,TRBJ2-2,TRBV29-1
CASSLGSPQHYGYTF,TGTGCCAGCAGCTTAGGTAGCCCCCAGCACTATGGCTACACCTTC,-,-,15,TRBJ1-2,TRBV7-8
CASSVGTPQGLKNIQYF,TGTGCCAGCAGCGTAGGTACCCCACAGGGGCTCAAAAACATTCAGTACTTC,TRBD1,-,17,TRBJ2-4,TRBV9
CASSLDEGGGYTF,TGCGCCAGCAGCTTGGACGAGGGAGGGGGCTACACCTTC,-,-,13,TRBJ1-2,TRBV5-1
CASSPQGPGANVLTF,TGTGCCAGCAGTCCACAGGGACCTGGGGCCAACGTCCTGACTTTC,-,few,15,TRBJ2-6,TRBV28
CASSLLKNEAFF,TGTGCCAGCAGCCTACTCAAGAATGAAGCTTTCTTT,-,-,12,TRBJ1-1,TRBV12-3/TRBV12-4
CASRTQRGEYNEQFF,TGTGCCAGCAGAACCCAGCGGGGCGAATACAATGAGCAGTTCTTC,TRBD2,-,15,TRBJ2-1,TRBV6-1
CARWGWVYEQYF,TGTGCCCGCTGGGGCTGGGTCTACGAGCAGTACTTC,-,-,12,TRBJ2-7,TRBV12-3/TRBV12-4
CASSQRASTDTQYF,TGTGCCAGCAGCCAACGGGCGTCCACAGATACGCAGTATTTT,-,-,14,TRBJ2-3,TRBV3-1
CASSLGGAWKYF,TGTGCCAGCAGCCTGGGCGGGGCTTGGAAGTACTTC,-,-,12,TRBJ2-7,TRBV7-9
CASSPLPGRRGGNQPQHF,TGTGCCAGCAGTCCCCTCCCGGGACGGCGTGGCGGCAATCAGCCCCAGCATTTT,-,-,18,TRBJ1-5,TRBV6-1
CASSGTGTSRQPQHF,TGTGCCAGCAGTGGGACAGGGACTTCCCGTCAGCCCCAGCATTTT,TRBD1,-,15,TRBJ1-5,TRBV2
CASSLALSFNEQFF,TGTGCCAGCAGCTTAGCGCTATCCTTCAATGAGCAGTTCTTC,-,-,14,TRBJ2-1,TRBV7-9
CASSLEGLSNQPQHF,TGCGCCAGCAGCTTGGAGGGGCTTAGCAATCAGCCCCAGCATTTT,-,-,15,TRBJ1-5,TRBV5-1
CSVRQTGFVVETQYF,TGCAGCGTTCGGCAGACAGGTTTTGTAGTGGAGACCCAGTACTTC,-,-,15,TRBJ2-5,TRBV29-1
CSAKTGSGYTF,TGCAGCGCTAAGACAGGGTCTGGCTACACCTTC,TRBD1,-,11,TRBJ1-2,TRBV29-1
CASSSYGGQGNSPLHF,TGTGCCAGCAGCTCTTACGGAGGACAGGGCAATTCACCCCTCCACTTT,TRBD1,-,16,TRBJ1-6,TRBV9
CASSLAGGSGNTIYF,TGTGCCAGCAGCTTAGCGGGGGGATCTGGAAACACCATATATTTT,-,-,15,TRBJ1-3,TRBV7-2
CATSREGINAGANVLTF,TGTGCCACCAGCAGAGAGGGTATCAACGCTGGGGCCAACGTCCTGACTTTC,-,-,17,TRBJ2-6,TRBV15
CASSRIRDNGSFF,TGTGCCAGCAGCAGGATCCGGGACAACGGGTCTTTCTTT,-,-,13,TRBJ1-1,TRBV12-3/TRBV12-4
CASSPSPGQGFNSPLHF,TGTGCCAGCAGTCCCTCCCCCGGACAGGGGTTTAATTCACCCCTCCACTTT,TRBD1,-,17,TRBJ1-6,TRBV6-1
CASSLPGKHEQYF,TGCGCCAGCAGCCTTCCCGGGAAACACGAGCAGTACTTC,-,-,13,TRBJ2-7,TRBV5-1
CASSSTGSSYNEQFF,TGTGCCAGCAGCTCGACAGGGAGCTCCTACAATGAGCAGTTCTTC,TRBD1,-,15,TRBJ2-1,TRBV7-3
CASSSRPPSGGSDTQYF,TGTGCCAGCAGTTCCCGCCCTCCTAGCGGGGGTTCAGATACGCAGTATTTT,TRBD2,-,17,TRBJ2-3,TRBV2
CASSLPAAVGAEAFF,TGTGCCAGCAGCTTGCCTGCAGCTGTCGGGGCTGAAGCTTTCTTT,-,-,15,TRBJ1-1,TRBV5-4
CASSGADNYGYTF,TGTGCCAGCAGTGGGGCAGATAACTATGGCTACACCTTC,-,-,13,TRBJ1-2,TRBV28
CASSQSPPNTEAFF,TGCGCCAGCAGTCAATCCCCCCCGAACACTGAAGCTTTCTTT,-,-,14,TRBJ1-1,TRBV23-1
CAASRVGTDDSPLHF,TGTGCCGCCAGCAGGGTGGGGACAGACGATTCACCCCTCCACTTT,TRBD1,-,15,TRBJ1-6,TRBV6-6